This T cell receptor (beta chain) was observed in a study of identical twins (dated by TCRdb to about 2016). In the study overall: The study deep-sequenced TCR alpha and beta repertoires from monozygotic twins, unrelated adults of various ages and cord blood to test whether fetal clonotypes persist. To rule out contamination, replicate twin experiments were performed at different times with different library preparation protocols. Results the study describes overall, beyond this receptor: Invariant T cells such as MAIT and iNKT could partly confound zero-insertion analyses, though diverse VJ usage argued against this for most clonotypes. Recombination models systematically underestimated out-of-frame TCR alpha sharing in monozygotic twins but agreed with sharing between unrelated individuals. Because the same donors could not be followed over many years, conclusions were based on cross-sectional statistical analysis. Fewer insertions were carried by abundant cord blood beta clonotypes; a weaker similar trend was observed in young adult naive repertoires, while no such trend was observed in memory repertoires. Excess twin sharing in beta out-of-frame sequences was weaker because fewer shared sequences lowered the signal-to-noise ratio. Out-of-frame TCR alpha sequences shared between twins showed an excess of low generation-probability sequences compared with coincidental sharing between unrelated individuals.

For this clonotype: Its cognate antigen has yet to be identified. The input lacks base qualities; no much larger clone sits a single base away.

Libraries were made using 5' RACE. This sample was sequenced with an Illumina HiSeq 2000. Template switching introduced a universal primer binding site; the final cDNA contained a unique molecular identifier, enabling accurate counting of TCR cDNA molecules. First-strand cDNA for TCR alpha and beta chains was synthesized from specific primers in the conserved constant-segment region. Each cDNA library was double barcoded, with a SMART-Mk sample barcode plus Illumina barcodes, to control for contamination. TruSeq adapter sequences and Illumina sample barcodes were added in two successive PCR steps. Sequencing of the TCR alpha and beta cDNA libraries was done on the Illumina HiSeq platform using custom primers. Per the original workflow: Unique molecular identifiers were extracted from raw reads with MiGEC, and CDR3 positions were determined with MiXCR. Recombination models were inferred per individual with the repgenHMM and IGoR tools using an EM algorithm. The tcR package in R was used for shared clonotype analysis, with sharing normalized by the product of cloneset sizes. To study raw recombination without the effects of thymic and clonal selection, out-of-frame nonproductive sequences were analyzed. The raw public reads went through TCRdb reprocessing: fastp at Q25, MiXCR clone calling, in-frame beta chains kept. A single entry per CDR3 protein holds the most common genes and DNA from its merged rows. The V and J calls were determined by TCRdb, not by the authors. This sample gives approximately 220,000 distinct CDR3 sequences in total; around 10% of them show up just once. The top ten constitute 5% to 5.5% of the sample.

All donors were healthy Caucasians. Using Miltenyi CD45RO+ enrichment and human naive T-cell isolation kits, memory (CD45RO+) and naive T cells were isolated from PBMC. The sample was memory (CD45RO+) T cells sorted from blood. The sample's cell subset or site label is to be understood as: CD45RO+ enriched T cells. This TCR came from a woman under 30 in good health.

The DNA sequence reads TGTGCCACCAGCGCAGGCCCAGGGCACACTGAAGCTTTCTTT. Its translation is CATSAGPGHTEAFF. The chain uses TRBV24-1 and TRBJ1-1; the D gene is perhaps TRBD1, on 5 matching bases. CDR1 KGHDR and CDR2 SFDVKD were looked up in the germline V gene. Including cysteine and phenylalanine, the CDR3 has 14 amino acids. The only DNA kept is the CDR3, 42 bases in frame from the first base. A distance of 14 bases separates the germline ends of V and J, which lose 7 bases and 3 bases respectively.